This TCR beta chain derives from a study of blood T cell repertoires in COVID-19. Across the study: COVID-19 samples, acute and convalescent, were from the United States, Italy and Spain.

In terms of age and location, participants ranged from roughly 18 to 100 years and lived in about 25 US areas. Two consecutive negative NP/OP PCR tests, clearance, or resolved symptoms defined Cohort 3 recovery. Sequencing used immunoSEQ multiplex PCR; TCRdb keeps in-frame clones, though not all of them. The profile shows some 150,000 clones, roughly 80% of them singletons. Germline V gives CDR1 SGHRS, CDR2 YFSETQ. V was pared by 4 bases and J by 7 bases, with 9 bases of the junction left unmatched. The CDR3 is made up of 15 amino acids. This TCR was sampled from a middle-aged woman who had recovered from COVID-19. This rearrangement joins TRBV5-1 to TRBJ2-1; 9 bases align to TRBD2. What was sequenced was PBMCs or T cells enriched from blood (not recorded which). CDR3 sequence: CASSGDSGGGNEQFF. In nucleotides, the CDR3 is TGCGCCAGCAGCGGTGATAGCGGGGGAGGGAATGAGCAGTTCTTC.